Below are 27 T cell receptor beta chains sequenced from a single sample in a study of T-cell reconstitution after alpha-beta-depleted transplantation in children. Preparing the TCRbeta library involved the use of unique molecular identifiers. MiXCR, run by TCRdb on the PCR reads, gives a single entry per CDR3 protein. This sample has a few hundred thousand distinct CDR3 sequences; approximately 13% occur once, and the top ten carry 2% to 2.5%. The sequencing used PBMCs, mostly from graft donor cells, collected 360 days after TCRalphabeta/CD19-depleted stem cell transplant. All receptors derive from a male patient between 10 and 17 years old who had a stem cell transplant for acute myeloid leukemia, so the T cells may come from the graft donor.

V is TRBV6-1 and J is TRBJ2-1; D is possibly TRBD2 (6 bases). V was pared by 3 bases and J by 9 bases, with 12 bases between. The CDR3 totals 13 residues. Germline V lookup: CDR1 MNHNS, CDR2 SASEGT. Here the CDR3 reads CASSETWGGEQFF. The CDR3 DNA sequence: TGTGCCAGCAGTGAGACGTGGGGAGGTGAGCAGTTCTTC.

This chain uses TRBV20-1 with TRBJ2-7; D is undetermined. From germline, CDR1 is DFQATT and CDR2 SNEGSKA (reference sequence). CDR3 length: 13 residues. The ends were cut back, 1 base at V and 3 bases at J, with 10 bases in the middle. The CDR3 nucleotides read TGCAGTGCTAGAGGTCCTGAATTCTACGAGCAGTACTTC. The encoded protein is CSARGPEFYEQYF.

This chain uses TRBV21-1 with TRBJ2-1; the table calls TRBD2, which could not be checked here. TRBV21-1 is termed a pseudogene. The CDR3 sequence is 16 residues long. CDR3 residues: CASSQWDSGSYNEQFF. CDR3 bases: TGTGCCAGCAGCCAATGGGACAGCGGGTCTTACAATGAGCAGTTCTTC.

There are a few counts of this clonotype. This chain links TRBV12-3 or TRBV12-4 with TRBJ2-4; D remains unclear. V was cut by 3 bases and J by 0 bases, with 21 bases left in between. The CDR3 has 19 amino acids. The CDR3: CASSFLVGTERVAKNIQYF. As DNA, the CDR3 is TGTGCCAGCAGTTTCCTAGTAGGTACAGAGAGAGTAGCCAAAAACATTCAGTACTTC.

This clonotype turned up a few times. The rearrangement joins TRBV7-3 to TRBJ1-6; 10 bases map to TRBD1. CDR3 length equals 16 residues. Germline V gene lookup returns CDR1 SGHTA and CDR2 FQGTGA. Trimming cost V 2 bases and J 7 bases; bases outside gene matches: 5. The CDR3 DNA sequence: TGTGCCAGCAGCTTATTCGGACAGGGGGTAAATTCACCCCTCCACTTT. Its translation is CASSLFGQGVNSPLHF.

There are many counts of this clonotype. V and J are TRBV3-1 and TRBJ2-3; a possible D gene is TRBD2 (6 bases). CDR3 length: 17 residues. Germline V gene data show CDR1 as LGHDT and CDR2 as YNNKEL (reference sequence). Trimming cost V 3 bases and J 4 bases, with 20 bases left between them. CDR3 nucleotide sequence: TGTGCCAGCAGCCAGGTGACTAAGCGGTGGGGGGCAGATACGCAGTATTTT. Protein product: CASSQVTKRWGADTQYF.

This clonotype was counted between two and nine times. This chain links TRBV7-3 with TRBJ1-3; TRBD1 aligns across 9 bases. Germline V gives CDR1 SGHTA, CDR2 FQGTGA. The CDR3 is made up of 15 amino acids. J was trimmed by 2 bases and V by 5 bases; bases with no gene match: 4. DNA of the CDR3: TGTGCCAGCAGCGCCCGACAGGGGGCTGGAAACACCATATATTTT. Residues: CASSARQGAGNTIYF.

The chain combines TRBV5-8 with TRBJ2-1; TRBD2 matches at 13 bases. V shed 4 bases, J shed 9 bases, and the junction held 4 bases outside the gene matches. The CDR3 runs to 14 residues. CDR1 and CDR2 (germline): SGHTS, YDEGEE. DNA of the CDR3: TGTGCCAGCAGCCTTTGGACTAGCGGGAGTGAGCAGTTCTTC. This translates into CASSLWTSGSEQFF.

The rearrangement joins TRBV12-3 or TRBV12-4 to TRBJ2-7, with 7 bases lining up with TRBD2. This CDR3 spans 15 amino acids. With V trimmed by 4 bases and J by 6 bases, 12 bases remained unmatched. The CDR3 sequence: CASSSPGGEPPEQYF. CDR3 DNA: TGTGCCAGCAGTTCCCCTGGGGGGGAACCTCCCGAGCAGTACTTC.

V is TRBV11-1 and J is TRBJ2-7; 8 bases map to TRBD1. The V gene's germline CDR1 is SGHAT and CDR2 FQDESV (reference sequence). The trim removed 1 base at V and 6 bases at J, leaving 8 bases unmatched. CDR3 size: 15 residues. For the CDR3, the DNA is TGTGCCAGCAGCTTAGACCAAAGACAGGGGCTCGAGCAGTACTTC. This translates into CASSLDQRQGLEQYF.

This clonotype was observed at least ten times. CDR3 coding DNA: TGTGCCAGCAGTTTTTCACCTTCCAACTCCTACAATGAGCAGTTCTTC. Translation gives CASSFSPSNSYNEQFF. The chain recombines TRBV12-3 or TRBV12-4 with TRBJ2-1; no clear D gene. V dropped 3 bases and J dropped 0 bases, with 12 bases sitting between them. The CDR3 consists of 16 residues.

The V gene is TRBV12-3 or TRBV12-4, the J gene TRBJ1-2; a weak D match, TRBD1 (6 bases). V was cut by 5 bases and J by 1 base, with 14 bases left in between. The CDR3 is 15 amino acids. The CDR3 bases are TGTGCCAGCAGTACGGACAGCTTCATTAACTATGGCTACACCTTC. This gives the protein CASSTDSFINYGYTF.

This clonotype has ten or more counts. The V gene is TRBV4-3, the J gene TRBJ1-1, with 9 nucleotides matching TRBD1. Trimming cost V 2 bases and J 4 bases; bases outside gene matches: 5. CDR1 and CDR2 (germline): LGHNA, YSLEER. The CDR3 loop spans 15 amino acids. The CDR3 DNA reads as TGCGCCAGCAGCCAATTCCGGGACAGGGCCACTGAAGCTTTCTTT. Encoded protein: CASSQFRDRATEAFF.

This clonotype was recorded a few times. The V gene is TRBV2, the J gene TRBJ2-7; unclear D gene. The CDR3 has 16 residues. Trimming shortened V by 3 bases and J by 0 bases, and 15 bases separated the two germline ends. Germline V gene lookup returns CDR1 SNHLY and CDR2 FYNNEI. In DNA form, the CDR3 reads TGTGCCAGCAGTGACGGGCTAGTGGGCATCTCCTACGAGCAGTACTTC. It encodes CASSDGLVGISYEQYF.

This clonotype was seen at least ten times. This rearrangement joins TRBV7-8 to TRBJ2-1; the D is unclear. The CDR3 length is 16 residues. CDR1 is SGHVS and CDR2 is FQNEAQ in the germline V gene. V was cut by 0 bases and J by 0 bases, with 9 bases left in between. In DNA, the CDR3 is TGTGCCAGCAGCTTAGCGCAGGTGGCCTCCTACAATGAGCAGTTCTTC. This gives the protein CASSLAQVASYNEQFF.

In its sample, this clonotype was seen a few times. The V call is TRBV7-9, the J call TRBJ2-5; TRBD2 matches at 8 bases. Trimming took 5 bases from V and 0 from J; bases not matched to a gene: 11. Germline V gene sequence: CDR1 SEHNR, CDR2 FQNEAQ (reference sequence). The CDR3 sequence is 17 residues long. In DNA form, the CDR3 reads TGTGCCAGCAGCCCCCGCGGGACTAGTCTCTACCAAGAGACCCAGTACTTC. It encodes CASSPRGTSLYQETQYF.

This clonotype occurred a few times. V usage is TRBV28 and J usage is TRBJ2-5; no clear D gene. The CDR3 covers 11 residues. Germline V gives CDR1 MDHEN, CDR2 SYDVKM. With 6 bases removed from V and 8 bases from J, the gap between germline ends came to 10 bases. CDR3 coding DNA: TGTGCCAGCAGCCCGACCTTCACCCAGTACTTC. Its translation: CASSPTFTQYF.

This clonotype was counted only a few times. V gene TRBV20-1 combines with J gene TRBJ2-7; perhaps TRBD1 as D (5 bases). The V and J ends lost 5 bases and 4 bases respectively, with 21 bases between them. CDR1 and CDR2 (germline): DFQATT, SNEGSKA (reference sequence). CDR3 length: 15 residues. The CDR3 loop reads CSAGSRVPDGYEQYF. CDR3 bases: TGCAGTGCTGGGTCCAGGGTCCCCGATGGGTACGAGCAGTACTTC.

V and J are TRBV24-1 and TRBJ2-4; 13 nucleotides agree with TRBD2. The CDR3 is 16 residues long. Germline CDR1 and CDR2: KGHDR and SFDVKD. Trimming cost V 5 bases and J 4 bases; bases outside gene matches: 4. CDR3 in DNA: TGTGCCACCAGTGTCCCACTAGCGGGAGGGAAAAACATTCAGTACTTC. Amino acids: CATSVPLAGGKNIQYF.

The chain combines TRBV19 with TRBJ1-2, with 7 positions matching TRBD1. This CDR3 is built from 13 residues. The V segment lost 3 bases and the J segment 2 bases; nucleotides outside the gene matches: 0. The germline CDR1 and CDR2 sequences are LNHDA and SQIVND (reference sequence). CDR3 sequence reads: CASSMGQNYGYTF. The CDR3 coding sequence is TGTGCCAGTAGTATGGGACAGAACTATGGCTACACCTTC.

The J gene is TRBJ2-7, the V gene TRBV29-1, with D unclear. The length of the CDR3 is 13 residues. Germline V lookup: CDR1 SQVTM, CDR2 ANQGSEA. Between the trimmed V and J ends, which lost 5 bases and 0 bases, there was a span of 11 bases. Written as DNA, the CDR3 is TGCAGCGTTCTGGGCGGCCACTCCTACGAGCAGTACTTC. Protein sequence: CSVLGGHSYEQYF.

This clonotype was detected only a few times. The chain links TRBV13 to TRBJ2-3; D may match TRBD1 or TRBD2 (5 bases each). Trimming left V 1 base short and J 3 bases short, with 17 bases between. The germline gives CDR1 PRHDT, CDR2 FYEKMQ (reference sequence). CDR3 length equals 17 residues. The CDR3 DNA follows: TGTGCCAGCAGCTTAGTGGACTCTTCCAGGGTAACAGATACGCAGTATTTT. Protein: CASSLVDSSRVTDTQYF.

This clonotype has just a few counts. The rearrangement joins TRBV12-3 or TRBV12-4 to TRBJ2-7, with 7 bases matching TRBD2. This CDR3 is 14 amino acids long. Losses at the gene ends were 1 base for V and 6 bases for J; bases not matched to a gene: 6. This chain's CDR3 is CASSLGGRAVEQYF. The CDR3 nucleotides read TGTGCCAGCAGTTTAGGTGGGAGGGCCGTCGAGCAGTACTTC.

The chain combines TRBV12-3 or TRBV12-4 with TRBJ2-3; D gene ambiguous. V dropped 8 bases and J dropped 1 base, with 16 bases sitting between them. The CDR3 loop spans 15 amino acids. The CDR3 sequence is CASFVDGRGTDTQYF. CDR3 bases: TGTGCCAGCTTTGTGGACGGACGGGGCACAGATACGCAGTATTTT.

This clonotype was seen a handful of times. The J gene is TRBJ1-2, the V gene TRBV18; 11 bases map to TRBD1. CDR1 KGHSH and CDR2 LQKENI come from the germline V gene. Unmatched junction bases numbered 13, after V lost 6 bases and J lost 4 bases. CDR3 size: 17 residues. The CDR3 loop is CASSQDRGRPISYGYTF. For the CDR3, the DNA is TGTGCCAGCTCTCAGGACAGGGGGCGGCCTATCTCCTATGGCTACACCTTC. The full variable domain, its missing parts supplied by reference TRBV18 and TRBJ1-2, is NAGVMQNPRHLVRRRGQEARLRCSPMKGHSHVYWYRQLPEEGLKFMVYLQKENIIDESGMPKERFSAEFPKEGPSILRIQQVVRGDSAAYFCASSQDRGRPISYGYTFGSGTRLTVV.

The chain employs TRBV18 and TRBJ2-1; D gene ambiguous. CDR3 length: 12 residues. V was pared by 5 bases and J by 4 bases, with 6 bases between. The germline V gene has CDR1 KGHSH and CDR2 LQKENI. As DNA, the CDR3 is TGTGCCAGCTCAGTCCAATACAATGAGCAGTTCTTC. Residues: CASSVQYNEQFF.

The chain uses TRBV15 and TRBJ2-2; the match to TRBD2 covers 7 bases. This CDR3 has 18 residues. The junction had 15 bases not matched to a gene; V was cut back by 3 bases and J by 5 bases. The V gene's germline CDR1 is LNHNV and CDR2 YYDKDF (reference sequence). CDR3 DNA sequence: TGTGCCACCAGCAGCCTTTCGAGGGGACCAGCGGGGACCGGGGAGCTGTTTTTT. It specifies CATSSLSRGPAGTGELFF. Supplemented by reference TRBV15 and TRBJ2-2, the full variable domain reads DAMVIQNPRYQVTQFGKPVTLSCSQTLNHNVMYWYQQKSSQAPKLLFHYYDKDFNNEADTPDNFQSRRPNTSFCFLDIRSPGLGDTAMYLCATSSLSRGPAGTGELFFGEGSRLTVL.